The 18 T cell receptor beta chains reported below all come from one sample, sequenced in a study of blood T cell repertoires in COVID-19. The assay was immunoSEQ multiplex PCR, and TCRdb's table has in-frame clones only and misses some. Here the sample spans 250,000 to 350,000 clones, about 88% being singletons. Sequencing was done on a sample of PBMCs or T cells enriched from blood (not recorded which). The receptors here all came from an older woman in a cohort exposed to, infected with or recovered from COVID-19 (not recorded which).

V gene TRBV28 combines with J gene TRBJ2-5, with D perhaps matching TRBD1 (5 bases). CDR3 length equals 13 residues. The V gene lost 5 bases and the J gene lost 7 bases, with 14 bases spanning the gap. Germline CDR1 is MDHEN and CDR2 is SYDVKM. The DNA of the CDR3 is TGTGCCAGCAGTCAGACAGTAGATGGGACCCAGTACTTC. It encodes CASSQTVDGTQYF.

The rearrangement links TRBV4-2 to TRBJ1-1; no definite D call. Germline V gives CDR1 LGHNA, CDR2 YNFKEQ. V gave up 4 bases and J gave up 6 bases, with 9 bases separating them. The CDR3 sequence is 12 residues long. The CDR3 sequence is CASSLGGAEAFF. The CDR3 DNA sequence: TGTGCCAGCAGCCTGGGAGGCGCTGAAGCTTTCTTT.

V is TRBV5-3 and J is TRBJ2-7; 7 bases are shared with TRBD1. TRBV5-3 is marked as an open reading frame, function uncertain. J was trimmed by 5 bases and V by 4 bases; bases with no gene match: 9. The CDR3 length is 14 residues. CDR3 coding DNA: TGTGCCAGAAGCACACTCAGGGGGACCCACGAGCAGTACTTC. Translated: CARSTLRGTHEQYF.

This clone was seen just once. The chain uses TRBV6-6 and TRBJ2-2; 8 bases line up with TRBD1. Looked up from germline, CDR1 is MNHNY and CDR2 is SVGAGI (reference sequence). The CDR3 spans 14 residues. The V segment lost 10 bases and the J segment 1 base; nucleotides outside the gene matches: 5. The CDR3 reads CAIRGHENTGELFF. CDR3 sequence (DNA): TGTGCCATCAGGGGGCACGAGAACACCGGGGAGCTGTTTTTT.

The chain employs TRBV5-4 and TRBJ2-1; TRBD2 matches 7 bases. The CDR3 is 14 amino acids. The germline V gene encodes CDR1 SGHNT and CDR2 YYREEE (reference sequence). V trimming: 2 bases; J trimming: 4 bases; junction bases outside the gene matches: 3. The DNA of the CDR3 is TGTGCCAGCAGCTTTTCTAGCGGATACAATGAGCAGTTCTTC. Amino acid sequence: CASSFSSGYNEQFF.

In DNA, the CDR3 is TGTGCCAGCAGCTTAGGTCGAGACACCGAGCAGTACTTC. This translates into CASSLGRDTEQYF. This chain joins TRBV7-6 and TRBJ2-7, with D uncertain. Germline assignment: CDR1 SGHVS and CDR2 FNYEAQ. This CDR3 is 13 amino acids long. V lost 1 base and J lost 6, with 10 bases in between.

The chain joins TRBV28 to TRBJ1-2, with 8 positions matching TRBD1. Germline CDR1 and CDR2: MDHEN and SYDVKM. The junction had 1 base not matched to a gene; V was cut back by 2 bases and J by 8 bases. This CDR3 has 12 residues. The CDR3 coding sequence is TGTGCCAGCAGTTTAGGGACAGGAGGCTACACCTTC. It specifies CASSLGTGGYTF.

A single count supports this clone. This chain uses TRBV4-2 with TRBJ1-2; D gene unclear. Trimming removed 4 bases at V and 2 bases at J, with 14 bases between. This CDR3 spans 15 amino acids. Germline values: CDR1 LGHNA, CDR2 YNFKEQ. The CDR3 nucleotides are TGTGCCAGCAGCCTATACCTAGCGGACAACTATGGCTACACCTTC. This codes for CASSLYLADNYGYTF.

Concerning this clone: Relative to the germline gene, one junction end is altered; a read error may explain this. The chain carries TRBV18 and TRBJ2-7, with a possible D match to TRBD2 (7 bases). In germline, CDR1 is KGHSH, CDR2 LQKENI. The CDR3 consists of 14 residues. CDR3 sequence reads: CASSPPRGAYEQYF. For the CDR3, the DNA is TGTGCCAGCTCACCACCTCGGGGGGCCTACGAGCAGTACTTT.

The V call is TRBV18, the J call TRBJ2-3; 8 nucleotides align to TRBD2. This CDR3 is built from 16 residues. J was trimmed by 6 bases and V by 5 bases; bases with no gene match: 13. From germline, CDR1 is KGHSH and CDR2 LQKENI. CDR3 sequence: CASSSSGLPPGDTQYF. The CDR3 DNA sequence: TGTGCCAGCTCATCTAGCGGGCTACCCCCAGGGGATACGCAGTATTTT.

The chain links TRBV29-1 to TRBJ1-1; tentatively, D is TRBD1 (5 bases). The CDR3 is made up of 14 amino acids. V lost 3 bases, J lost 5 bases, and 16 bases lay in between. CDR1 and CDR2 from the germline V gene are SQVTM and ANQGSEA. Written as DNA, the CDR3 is TGCAGCGTTGACCTGCTAGGGGTAGGGACTGAAGCTTTCTTT. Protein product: CSVDLLGVGTEAFF.

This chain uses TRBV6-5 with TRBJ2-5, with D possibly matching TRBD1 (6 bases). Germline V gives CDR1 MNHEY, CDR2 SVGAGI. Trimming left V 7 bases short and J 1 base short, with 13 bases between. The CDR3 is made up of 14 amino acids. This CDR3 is CASISGTSQETQYF. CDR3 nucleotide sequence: TGTGCCAGCATATCCGGGACATCCCAAGAGACCCAGTACTTC.

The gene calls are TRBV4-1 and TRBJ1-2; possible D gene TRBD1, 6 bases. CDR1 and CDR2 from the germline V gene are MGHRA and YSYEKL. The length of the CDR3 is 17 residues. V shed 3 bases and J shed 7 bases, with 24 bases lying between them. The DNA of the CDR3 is TGCGCCAGCAGCCAGATGACTACCCTCCTCCGGGACATTGGCTACACCTTC. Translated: CASSQMTTLLRDIGYTF.

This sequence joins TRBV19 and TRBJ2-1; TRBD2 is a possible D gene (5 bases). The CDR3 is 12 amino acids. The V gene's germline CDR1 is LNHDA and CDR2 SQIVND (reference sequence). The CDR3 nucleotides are TGTGCTGCCAGTACCCGGGGTGGTGAGCAGTTCTTC. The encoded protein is CAASTRGGEQFF.

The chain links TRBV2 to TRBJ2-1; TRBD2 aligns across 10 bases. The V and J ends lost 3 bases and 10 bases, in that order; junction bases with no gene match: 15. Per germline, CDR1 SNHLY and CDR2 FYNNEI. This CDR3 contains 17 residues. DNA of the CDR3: TGTGCCAGCAGTGAGCCCAATCTAGCGGGAGTTGGTGGAGAGCAGTTCTTC. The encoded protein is CASSEPNLAGVGGEQFF.

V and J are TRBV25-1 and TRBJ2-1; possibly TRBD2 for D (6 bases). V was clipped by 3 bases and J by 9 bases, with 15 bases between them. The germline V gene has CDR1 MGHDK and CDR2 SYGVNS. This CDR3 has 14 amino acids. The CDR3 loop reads CASSDLATLGEQFF. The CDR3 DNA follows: TGTGCCAGCAGTGACCTAGCGACCCTAGGTGAGCAGTTCTTC.

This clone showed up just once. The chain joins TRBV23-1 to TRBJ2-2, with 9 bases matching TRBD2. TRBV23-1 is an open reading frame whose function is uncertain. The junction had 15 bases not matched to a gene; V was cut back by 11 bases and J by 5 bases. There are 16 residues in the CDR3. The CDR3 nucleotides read TGCGCCCTACCGTCTGGGTGGACTAGCGCGACCGGGGAGCTGTTTTTT. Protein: CALPSGWTSATGELFF.

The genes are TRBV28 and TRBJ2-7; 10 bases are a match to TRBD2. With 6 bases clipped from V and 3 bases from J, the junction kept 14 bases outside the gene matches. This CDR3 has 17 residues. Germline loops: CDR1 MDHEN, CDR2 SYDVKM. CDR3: CASSPQFHTSGNYEQYF. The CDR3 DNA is TGTGCCAGCAGCCCCCAATTCCACACTAGCGGGAACTACGAGCAGTACTTC.